Listed below are T cell receptor beta chains from one sample, sequenced in a study of control samples from healthy donors and cancer patients. The data were produced by immunoSEQ multiplex PCR, yet TCRdb's version contains in-frame clones alone and is incomplete. In the table there are 80,000 to 100,000 clones, about 79% of which are singletons. Sample: blood. The receptors derive from a woman aged 25 to 39 in good health. The CDR3 runs from the conserved cysteine through the conserved F or W. A D gene is named only where the DNA matches it firmly. Some rows mark clone size as missing; the rest say once, few, many or name a class of expanded clone.

j_gene | d_gene | v_gene | abundance | len | CDR3aa | CDR3nt
TRBJ2-3 | NA | TRBV12-3/TRBV12-4 | NA | 13 | CASIAVGRGTQYF | TGTGCCAGCATCGCGGTGGGGCGGGGTACGCAGTATTTT
TRBJ2-5 | NA | TRBV5-1 | NA | 15 | CASSLARGAGKTQYF | TGCGCCAGCAGCTTGGCCAGGGGCGCGGGAAAGACCCAGTACTTC
TRBJ2-2 | TRBD2 | TRBV10-1 | NA | 16 | CASSERAGVNTGELFF | TGCGCCAGCAGTGAGAGGGCGGGGGTCAACACCGGGGAGCTGTTTTTT
TRBJ1-2 | TRBD1 | TRBV11-3 | NA | 12 | CASSRQGDGYTF | TGTGCCAGCAGCCGACAGGGTGATGGCTACACCTTC
TRBJ2-7 | NA | TRBV5-5 | NA | 14 | CASSSMLSNRGQYF | TGTGCCAGCAGCTCAATGCTCTCGAACCGCGGGCAGTACTTC
TRBJ1-2 | NA | TRBV29-1 | few | 13 | CSVSPLMGYGYTF | TGCAGCGTTTCTCCGCTCATGGGCTATGGCTACACCTTC
TRBJ1-5 | NA | TRBV6-1 | NA | 15 | CASSEIVEGGQPQHF | TGTGCCAGCAGTGAAATAGTCGAGGGGGGCCAGCCCCAGCATTTT
TRBJ1-2 | NA | TRBV7-2 | NA | 14 | CASSWTDGGYGYTF | TGTGCCAGCAGCTGGACCGATGGGGGCTATGGCTACACCTTC
TRBJ1-2 | NA | TRBV7-3 | few | 13 | CASSLQGRDGYTF | TGTGCCAGCAGCTTACAGGGTAGAGACGGCTACACCTTC
TRBJ2-2 | NA | TRBV2 | NA | 13 | CASTDSNTGELFF | TGTGCCAGCACAGACAGCAACACCGGGGAGCTGTTTTTT
TRBJ1-3 | NA | TRBV5-8 | once | 14 | CASSLAEGINTIYF | TGTGCCAGCAGCTTGGCCGAGGGGATAAACACCATATATTTT
TRBJ2-3 | TRBD1 | TRBV4-2 | NA | 15 | CASSQGGQGPDTQYF | TGTGCCAGCAGCCAGGGGGGACAGGGCCCAGATACGCAGTATTTT
TRBJ2-3 | NA | TRBV11-2 | once | 16 | CASSLYGGESTDTQYF | TGTGCCAGCAGCTTATACGGCGGGGAAAGCACAGATACGCAGTATTTT
TRBJ2-1 | NA | TRBV5-1 | NA | 13 | CASTPPTYNEQFF | TGCGCCAGCACCCCCCCAACCTACAATGAGCAGTTCTTC
TRBJ2-3 | NA | TRBV11-1 | NA | 13 | CASRLTPADTQYF | TGTGCCAGCAGATTAACTCCGGCAGATACGCAGTATTTT
TRBJ1-1 | NA | TRBV10-2 | NA | 12 | CASKQGETEAFF | TGCGCCAGCAAGCAGGGTGAGACTGAAGCTTTCTTT
TRBJ2-7 | NA | TRBV5-8 | NA | 13 | CASRNRATYEQYF | TGTGCCAGCAGGAACAGGGCGACCTACGAGCAGTACTTC
TRBJ2-7 | NA | TRBV4-3 | NA | 18 | CASSQDGPPGGSIYEQYF | TGCGCCAGCAGCCAAGATGGTCCTCCGGGGGGCTCGATCTACGAGCAGTACTTC
TRBJ2-3 | NA | TRBV4-3 | NA | 15 | CASSQVPATTDTQYF | TGCGCCAGCAGCCAAGTACCAGCGACCACAGATACGCAGTATTTT
TRBJ1-4 | TRBD1 | TRBV5-1 | NA | 17 | CASSPTGGPATNEKLFF | TGCGCCAGCAGCCCGACAGGGGGCCCAGCAACTAATGAAAAACTGTTTTTT
TRBJ2-5 | NA | TRBV13 | NA | 14 | CASSFYDYKETQYF | TGTGCCAGCAGCTTTTACGACTATAAAGAGACCCAGTACTTC
TRBJ1-4 | NA | TRBV27 | NA | 13 | CASSRGDEEKLFF | TGTGCCAGCAGTCGAGGGGATGAAGAAAAACTGTTTTTT
TRBJ2-1 | TRBD2 | TRBV5-4 | NA | 15 | CASSSTSGGADEQFF | TGTGCCAGCAGCAGTACTAGCGGGGGGGCCGATGAGCAGTTCTTC
TRBJ1-5 | NA | TRBV19 | NA | 13 | CASSSGLRQPQHF | TGTGCTAGTAGTTCGGGGTTAAGACAGCCCCAGCATTTT
TRBJ1-4 | NA | TRBV2 | once | 13 | CASSNLANEKLFF | TGTGCCAGCAGTAATTTGGCTAATGAAAAACTGTTTTTT
TRBJ1-5 | TRBD1 | TRBV2 | NA | 17 | CASSDLQGAWSNQPQHF | TGTGCCAGCAGTGACCTACAGGGGGCGTGGAGCAATCAGCCCCAGCATTTT